Each of the 18 T cell receptor beta chains below was sequenced from the same sample in a study of CD8 T cells in Susac syndrome. RNA was extracted with the RNeasy kit, and a quantity of about 0.45 to 1 ug was reverse transcribed using random hexamers. TCRdb independently ran MiXCR on the immunoSEQ multiplex PCR reads; one entry per CDR3 protein. The sample contains about 190,000 distinct CDR3 sequences, 95% of which appear only once. Sequencing input: CD8+ T cells from PBMCs. The receptors derive from a human donor with Susac syndrome.

The gene calls are TRBV25-1 and TRBJ2-5; D is possibly TRBD1 (6 bases). Looked up from germline, CDR1 is MGHDK and CDR2 is SYGVNS. The CDR3 runs 13 residues. V lost 4 bases to trimming and J lost 3 bases, with 9 bases between them. CDR3: CASSGAGEETQYF. CDR3 nucleotide sequence: TGTGCCAGCAGTGGGGCAGGGGAAGAGACCCAGTACTTC. The variable domain in full, with the rest retrieved from reference TRBV25-1 and TRBJ2-5, is EADIYQTPRYLVIGTGKKITLECSQTMGHDKMYWYQQDPGMELHLIHYSYGVNSTEKGDLSSESTVSRIRTEHFPLTLESARPSHTSQYLCASSGAGEETQYFGPGTRLLVL.

The V and J genes are TRBV15 and TRBJ2-2, with 7 bases that match TRBD2. J was trimmed by 4 bases and V by 3 bases; bases with no gene match: 11. Germline-derived CDR1 and CDR2 are LNHNV and YYDKDF (reference sequence). This CDR3 is 17 amino acids long. The CDR3 region is CATSSYRLAGATGELFF. The CDR3 DNA reads as TGTGCCACCAGCAGCTACCGCTTAGCGGGTGCCACCGGGGAGCTGTTTTTT.

The V gene is TRBV10-2, the J gene TRBJ1-1, with 7 bases matching TRBD1. Germline V gives CDR1 WSHSY, CDR2 SAAADI. V was pared by 6 bases and J by 8 bases, with 15 bases of the junction left unmatched. The CDR3 is made up of 15 amino acids. In DNA, the CDR3 is TGCGCCAGCAGCGGGAGGATACAGGGGACCCGGGAAGCTTTCTTT. Translating it yields CASSGRIQGTREAFF.

The chain combines TRBV6-6 with TRBJ2-7; D is possibly TRBD2 (5 bases). The CDR3 covers 12 residues. Germline V gives CDR1 MNHNY, CDR2 SVGAGI (reference sequence). Trimming stripped 11 bases from V and 0 bases from J, with 11 bases between. The CDR3 region has the DNA TGTGCCGGCGGGCGGACCTCCTACGAGCAGTACTTC. Translation gives CAGGRTSYEQYF.

The V gene is TRBV28, the J gene TRBJ2-1, with D uncertain. CDR3 length: 10 residues. The ends were cut back, 4 bases at V and 8 bases at J, with 3 bases in the middle. Germline V gives CDR1 MDHEN, CDR2 SYDVKM. CDR3 sequence reads: CASSSYEQFF. CDR3 DNA: TGTGCCAGCAGTTCGTATGAGCAGTTCTTC.

The gene calls are TRBV28 and TRBJ2-1; D call uncertain. This CDR3 region has 11 residues. V was shortened by 6 bases and J by 7 bases, with 7 bases between the two germline ends. Germline loops: CDR1 MDHEN, CDR2 SYDVKM. CDR3 amino acids: CASSSFNEQFF. CDR3 coding DNA: TGTGCCAGCAGCTCGTTTAATGAGCAGTTCTTC.

The chain has TRBV27 and TRBJ2-7, with D perhaps TRBD1 or TRBD2 (5 bases each). Germline V gene lookup returns CDR1 MNHEY and CDR2 SMNVEV (reference sequence). Trimming stripped 3 bases from V and 3 bases from J, with 9 bases between. The CDR3 runs to 13 residues. CDR3 nucleotides: TGTGCCAGCAGTTTGGGACGGTACTACGAGCAGTACTTC. It is translated as CASSLGRYYEQYF.

This chain links TRBV2 with TRBJ2-6; unclear D gene. CDR3 size: 14 residues. V lost 6 bases to trimming and J lost 1 base, with 7 bases between them. CDR1 is SNHLY, CDR2 FYNNEI, per germline. The CDR3 nucleotides read TGTGCCAGCAGCGTTAGATCTGGGGCCAACGTCCTGACTTTC. This translates into CASSVRSGANVLTF.

The chain is built from TRBV29-1 and TRBJ1-2; D is ambiguous. In germline, CDR1 is SQVTM, CDR2 ANQGSEA. The CDR3 has 11 amino acids. The germline V and J ends were trimmed by 5 bases and 0 bases, with 4 bases remaining between them. For the CDR3, the DNA is TGCAGCGTTCAATCTAACTATGGCTACACCTTC. Translated, it gives CSVQSNYGYTF.

The genes are TRBV7-2 and TRBJ2-1, with 11 bases identical to TRBD2. This CDR3 comprises 16 residues. Per the germline V gene, CDR1 is SGHTA and CDR2 is FQGNSA. Losses at the gene ends were 5 bases for V and 6 bases for J; bases not matched to a gene: 9. The CDR3 sequence is CASSLPLAGVANEQFF. CDR3 coding DNA: TGTGCCAGCAGCCTACCACTAGCGGGAGTGGCCAATGAGCAGTTCTTC.

The chain uses TRBV5-1 and TRBJ2-5, with 8 bases fitting TRBD2. This CDR3 comprises 16 residues. With V trimmed by 2 bases and J by 1 base, 7 bases remained unmatched. Germline CDR1 reads SGHRS; CDR2 reads YFSETQ. In nucleotides, the CDR3 is TGCGCCAGCAGCTTAAGGACTAGCAGCAGCCAAGAGACCCAGTACTTC. It encodes CASSLRTSSSQETQYF.

This chain uses TRBV11-2 with TRBJ1-2, with D possibly being TRBD1 (5 bases). The CDR3 covers 17 residues. CDR1 is SGHAT and CDR2 is FQNNGV in the germline V gene. V lost 2 bases and J 0 bases, leaving 16 bases between the germline ends. The CDR3 DNA reads as TGTGCCAGCAGCTTATTTCTTTATGGGACGTCTAACTATGGCTACACCTTC. This encodes CASSLFLYGTSNYGYTF.

The J gene is TRBJ2-1, the V gene TRBV6-5; D gene ambiguous. The ends were cut back, 6 bases at V and 8 bases at J, with 17 bases in the middle. The CDR3 is made up of 14 amino acids. CDR1 is MNHEY, CDR2 SVGAGI, per germline. In DNA, the CDR3 is TGTGCCAGCAGCACCGGACCAGGCGGCGATGAGCAGTTCTTC. Amino acid sequence: CASSTGPGGDEQFF.

V gene TRBV27 combines with J gene TRBJ2-7; TRBD1 matches 8 bases. The CDR3 spans 16 residues. The V segment lost 1 base and the J segment 5 bases; nucleotides outside the gene matches: 10. Germline V gives CDR1 MNHEY, CDR2 SMNVEV (reference sequence). The CDR3 spells CASSLYSGRGLDEQYF. CDR3 in DNA: TGTGCCAGCAGTTTATACTCGGGCAGGGGGCTCGACGAGCAGTACTTC.

The rearrangement joins TRBV20-1 to TRBJ2-7; 9 positions agree with TRBD1. V lost 0 bases to trimming and J lost 2 bases; unmatched junction nucleotides: 5. The CDR3 runs to 15 residues. CDR1 and CDR2 (germline): DFQATT, SNEGSKA (reference sequence). CDR3 sequence: CSARETGGMTYEQYF. The DNA of the CDR3 is TGCAGTGCTAGAGAGACAGGGGGGATGACCTACGAGCAGTACTTC.

CDR3 region: CASSDRGGHNEQFF. The CDR3 nucleotides read TGTGCCAGTAGCGACCGGGGAGGTCACAATGAGCAGTTCTTC. The chain is built from TRBV19 and TRBJ2-1, with D perhaps matching TRBD2 (6 bases). This CDR3 contains 14 residues. The germline V gene has CDR1 LNHDA and CDR2 SQIVND (reference sequence). V gave up 6 bases and J gave up 5 bases, with 14 bases separating them.

The chain has TRBV11-2 and TRBJ2-3, with 15 bases that match TRBD2. Trimming removed 4 bases from V and 5 bases from J; junction bases left unmatched: 13. The CDR3 sequence is 19 residues long. Germline V gene sequence: CDR1 SGHAT, CDR2 FQNNGV. The CDR3 bases are TGTGCCAGCAGCTCCCGACTGGGACTAGCGGGGGGTTACGGAGATACGCAGTATTTT. Protein: CASSSRLGLAGGYGDTQYF.

This rearrangement joins TRBV3-1 to TRBJ2-7; D perhaps matches TRBD2 (5 bases). Trimming took 3 bases from V and 1 from J, leaving 10 bases between them. This CDR3 is 14 amino acids long. CDR1 and CDR2 from the germline V gene are LGHDT and YNNKEL (reference sequence). The CDR3 is CASSHPGISYEQYF. CDR3 nucleotides: TGTGCCAGCAGCCATCCCGGGATTTCCTACGAGCAGTACTTC.